A single sample is the source of the 16 T cell receptor beta chains below, sequenced in a study of Graves' ophthalmopathy and Graves' hyperthyroidism. Amplification of the TCR beta CDR3 regions used RNA transcripts (as template). HTBI primers primed a first-round RT-PCR, and a second-round multiplex PCR followed. TCRdb reprocessed the multiplex PCR reads via MiXCR and lists one record per CDR3 protein. The table records some 520,000 distinct CDR3 sequences, over 13% of them present only once. Input material: blood. These receptors were taken from a woman aged 25 to 45 with Graves' ophthalmopathy.

Concerning this clonotype: Sequence at one end of the junction differs from germline and may be a read error. The gene calls are TRBV28 and TRBJ1-5; D not resolved. In germline, CDR1 is MDHEN, CDR2 SYDVKM. CDR3 length: 13 residues. The CDR3 DNA reads TGTGCCAGCAGTTTATATTGGACCCCAGCCCAGCGTTTT. It specifies CASSLYWTPAQRF.

This clonotype was counted ten times or more. The chain joins TRBV27 to TRBJ1-2; TRBD1 aligns across 7 bases. J was trimmed by 7 bases and V by 1 base; bases with no gene match: 6. CDR3 length: 14 residues. The V gene's germline CDR1 is MNHEY and CDR2 SMNVEV (reference sequence). In DNA form, the CDR3 reads TGTGCCAGCAGTTTATTGGGAGACAGGGTTGGCTACACCTTC. This sequence encodes CASSLLGDRVGYTF.

This clonotype was detected many times. The gene calls are TRBV4-1 and TRBJ2-7; no clear D gene. The germline V gene encodes CDR1 MGHRA and CDR2 YSYEKL. The CDR3 runs 10 residues. V lost 4 bases and J 5 bases, leaving 3 bases between the germline ends. The CDR3 sequence: CASSPDEQYF. CDR3 DNA: TGCGCCAGCAGCCCAGACGAGCAGTACTTC.

In its sample, this clonotype was seen a few times. The V call is TRBV3-1, the J call TRBJ2-5; 9 nucleotides line up with TRBD1. The ends lost 0 bases at V and 5 bases at J; junction bases unmatched: 4. Germline V gene sequence: CDR1 LGHDT, CDR2 YNNKEL (reference sequence). This CDR3 is built from 15 residues. CDR3: CASSQDNRGRETQYF. The DNA for the CDR3 is TGTGCCAGCAGCCAAGATAACAGGGGGCGGGAGACCCAGTACTTC.

This clonotype has at least ten counts. The chain uses TRBV28 and TRBJ1-1, with D perhaps matching TRBD1 (5 bases). CDR1 is MDHEN and CDR2 is SYDVKM in the germline V gene. The length of the CDR3 is 16 residues. Trimming took 5 bases from V and 3 from J, leaving 19 bases between them. This chain's CDR3 is CASSPGPEIRHTEAFF. For the CDR3, the DNA is TGTGCCAGCAGTCCGGGACCCGAGATACGCCACACTGAAGCTTTCTTT.

This clonotype was counted at least ten times. The chain uses TRBV3-1 and TRBJ2-2, with D tentatively TRBD2 (5 bases). Per germline, CDR1 LGHDT and CDR2 YNNKEL (reference sequence). The CDR3 length is 16 residues. The V gene lost 5 bases and the J gene lost 3 bases, with 16 bases spanning the gap. CDR3 nucleotides: TGTGCCAGCAGCGTAGCGAGGGTTGGCGACACCGGGGAGCTGTTTTTT. Amino acid sequence: CASSVARVGDTGELFF. The variable domain in full, with the rest retrieved from reference TRBV3-1 and TRBJ2-2, is DTAVSQTPKYLVTQMGNDKSIKCEQNLGHDTMYWYKQDSKKFLKIMFSYNNKELIINETVPNRFSPKSPDKAHLNLHINSLELGDSAVYFCASSVARVGDTGELFFGEGSRLTVL.

This clonotype has ten or more counts. This chain's CDR3 is CASSITTGLAGSYEQYF. In DNA, the CDR3 is TGTGCCAGCAGCATAACTACGGGACTAGCGGGATCCTACGAGCAGTACTTC. The chain is built from TRBV27 and TRBJ2-7, with 13 bases that match TRBD2. The length of the CDR3 is 17 residues. Germline assignment: CDR1 MNHEY and CDR2 SMNVEV (reference sequence). Trimming at V came to 6 bases and at J to 1 base, leaving 9 bases not matched to a gene.

This clonotype was observed at least ten times. The rearrangement links TRBV7-6 to TRBJ2-1; 12 nucleotides align to TRBD2. Germline V gene sequence: CDR1 SGHVS, CDR2 FNYEAQ. This CDR3 spans 16 amino acids. With V trimmed by 1 base and J by 7 bases, 5 bases remained unmatched. The CDR3: CASSLVTSGSRNEQFF. CDR3 coding DNA: TGTGCCAGCAGCTTAGTGACTAGCGGGAGTCGAAATGAGCAGTTCTTC. Together with reference TRBV7-6 and TRBJ2-1, the CDR3 gives the full variable domain: GAGVSQSPRYKVTKRGQDVALRCDPISGHVSLYWYRQALGQGPEFLTYFNYEAQQDKSGLPNDRFSAERPEGSISTLTIQRTEQRDSAMYRCASSLVTSGSRNEQFFGPGTRLTVL.

This chain joins TRBV2 and TRBJ1-2; D may be TRBD1 (6 bases). The CDR3 has 14 amino acids. From germline, CDR1 is SNHLY and CDR2 FYNNEI. The V and J ends lost 4 bases and 0 bases respectively, with 9 bases between them. CDR3 nucleotides: TGTGCCAGCAGTGGGGGGCTAGCTAACTATGGCTACACCTTC. Amino acids: CASSGGLANYGYTF.

Comment on this clonotype: One end of the junction is discordant with germline, which a read error may explain. CDR3 amino acids: CASSQDASGGYNEKFF. Written as DNA, the CDR3 is TGTGCCAGCAGCCAAGATGCGAGCGGGGGGTACAATGAGAAGTTCTTC. The rearrangement uses TRBV4-2 and TRBJ2-1; TRBD2 aligns across 9 bases. Germline loops: CDR1 LGHNA, CDR2 YNFKEQ. CDR3 length equals 16 residues.

This clonotype has a single count. V usage is TRBV25-1 and J usage is TRBJ2-6; D perhaps matches TRBD1 (5 bases). The germline V gene encodes CDR1 MGHDK and CDR2 SYGVNS. Trimming pared 3 bases from V and 0 bases from J, leaving 12 bases between. This CDR3 contains 17 residues. CDR3 in amino acids: CASSESTVLSGANVLTF. DNA of the CDR3: TGTGCCAGCAGTGAGTCGACAGTCCTCTCTGGGGCCAACGTCCTGACTTTC.

Many counts were recorded for this clonotype. The chain couples TRBV6-1 to TRBJ1-1; unclear D gene. Trimming took off 0 bases at V and 3 bases at J, with 5 bases between the two ends. CDR1 and CDR2 from the germline V gene are MNHNS and SASEGT. This CDR3 spans 13 amino acids. CDR3 nucleotides: TGTGCCAGCAGTGAAGCAGTGTACACTGAAGCTTTCTTT. The encoded protein is CASSEAVYTEAFF.

This clonotype was counted many times. The V and J genes are TRBV4-1 and TRBJ2-7; possibly TRBD2 for D (6 bases). The CDR3 extends over 17 amino acids. The ends were cut back, 0 bases at V and 6 bases at J, with 21 bases in the middle. The germline V gene encodes CDR1 MGHRA and CDR2 YSYEKL. The CDR3 reads CASSQDQLAGTGFEQYF. The CDR3 DNA sequence: TGCGCCAGCAGCCAAGATCAATTGGCAGGGACTGGGTTCGAGCAGTACTTC.

The rearrangement joins TRBV28 to TRBJ2-2; D is undetermined. This CDR3 region has 11 residues. From germline, CDR1 is MDHEN and CDR2 SYDVKM. V dropped 8 bases and J dropped 7 bases, with 8 bases sitting between them. The CDR3 loop is CASSALGELFF. The CDR3 nucleotides read TGTGCCAGCTCTGCTCTCGGGGAGCTGTTTTTT.

This clonotype appeared many times. The rearrangement uses TRBV6-1 and TRBJ2-7; tentative D call: TRBD1 (7 bases). Trimming cost V 6 bases and J 4 bases, with 13 bases left between them. The germline V gene has CDR1 MNHNS and CDR2 SASEGT. The CDR3 covers 13 residues. This CDR3 reads CASSRGTEYEQYF. CDR3 coding DNA: TGTGCCAGCAGCCGGGGGACAGAATACGAGCAGTACTTC.

This clonotype was seen many times. The chain recombines TRBV6-2 or TRBV6-3 with TRBJ2-7; D unclear. The V and J ends lost 0 bases and 1 base respectively, with 13 bases between them. This CDR3 comprises 16 residues. Germline V gene data show CDR1 as MNHEY and CDR2 as SVGEGT. CDR3 region: CASSYSREFASYEQYF. The CDR3 DNA follows: TGTGCCAGCAGTTACTCTAGAGAATTTGCGTCCTACGAGCAGTACTTC.